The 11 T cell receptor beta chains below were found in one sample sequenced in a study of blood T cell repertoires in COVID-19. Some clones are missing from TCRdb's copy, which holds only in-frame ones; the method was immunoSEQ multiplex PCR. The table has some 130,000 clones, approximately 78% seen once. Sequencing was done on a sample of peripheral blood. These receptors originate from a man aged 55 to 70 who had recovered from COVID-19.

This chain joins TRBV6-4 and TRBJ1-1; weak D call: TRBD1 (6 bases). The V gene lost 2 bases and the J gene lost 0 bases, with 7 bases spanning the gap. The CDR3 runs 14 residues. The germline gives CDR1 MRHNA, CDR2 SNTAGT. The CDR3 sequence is CASSDGQLNTEAFF. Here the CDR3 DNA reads TGTGCCAGCAGTGACGGACAGTTGAACACTGAAGCTTTCTTT.

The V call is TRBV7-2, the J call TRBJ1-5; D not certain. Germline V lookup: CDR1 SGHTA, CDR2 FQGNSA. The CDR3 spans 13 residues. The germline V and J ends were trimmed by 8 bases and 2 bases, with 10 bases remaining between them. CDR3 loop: CASQRYGNQPQHF. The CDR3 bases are TGTGCCAGCCAGAGGTACGGCAATCAGCCCCAGCATTTT. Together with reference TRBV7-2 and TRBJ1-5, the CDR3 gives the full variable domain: GAGVSQSPSNKVTEKGKDVELRCDPISGHTALYWYRQSLGQGLEFLIYFQGNSAPDKSGLPSDRFSAERTGGSVSTLTIQRTQQEDSAVYLCASQRYGNQPQHFGDGTRLSIL.

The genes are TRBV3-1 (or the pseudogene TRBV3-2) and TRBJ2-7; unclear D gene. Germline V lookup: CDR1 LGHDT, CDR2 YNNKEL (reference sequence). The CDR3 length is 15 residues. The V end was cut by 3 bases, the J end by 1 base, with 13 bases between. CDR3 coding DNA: TGTGCCAGCAGCCAGAACTCCGGCGGATCCTACGAGCAGTACTTC. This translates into CASSQNSGGSYEQYF.

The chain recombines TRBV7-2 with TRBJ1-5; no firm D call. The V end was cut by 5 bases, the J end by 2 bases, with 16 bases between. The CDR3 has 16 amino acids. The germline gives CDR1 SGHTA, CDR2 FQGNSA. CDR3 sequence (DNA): TGTGCCAGCAGCCTGCCCAGCGGCACGGGCAATCAGCCCCAGCATTTT. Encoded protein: CASSLPSGTGNQPQHF.

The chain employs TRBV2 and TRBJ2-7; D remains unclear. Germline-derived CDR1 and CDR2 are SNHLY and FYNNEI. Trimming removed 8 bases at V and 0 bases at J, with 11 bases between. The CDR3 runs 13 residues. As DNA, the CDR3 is TGTGCCAGCGAGGAACGCGGCTCCTACGAGCAGTACTTC. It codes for CASEERGSYEQYF.

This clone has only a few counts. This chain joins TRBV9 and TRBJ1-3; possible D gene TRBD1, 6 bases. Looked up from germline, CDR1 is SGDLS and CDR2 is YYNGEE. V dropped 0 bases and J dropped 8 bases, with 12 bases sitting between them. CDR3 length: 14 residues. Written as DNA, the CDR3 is TGTGCCAGCAGCGTAGCGCCAGGGGTGGACACCATATATTTT. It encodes CASSVAPGVDTIYF.

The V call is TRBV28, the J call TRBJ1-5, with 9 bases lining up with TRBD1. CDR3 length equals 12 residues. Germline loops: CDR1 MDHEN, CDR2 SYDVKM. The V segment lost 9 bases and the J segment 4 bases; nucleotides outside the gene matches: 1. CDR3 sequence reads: CASGTGNQPQHF. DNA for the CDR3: TGTGCCAGTGGGACAGGGAATCAGCCCCAGCATTTT.

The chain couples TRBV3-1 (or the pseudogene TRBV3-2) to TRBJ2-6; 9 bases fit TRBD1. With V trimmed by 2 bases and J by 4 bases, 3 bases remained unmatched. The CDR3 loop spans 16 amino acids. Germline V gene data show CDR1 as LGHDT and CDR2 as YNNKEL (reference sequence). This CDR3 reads CASSQTGGTGANVLTF. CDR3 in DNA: TGTGCCAGCAGCCAAACAGGGGGCACAGGGGCCAACGTCCTGACTTTC.

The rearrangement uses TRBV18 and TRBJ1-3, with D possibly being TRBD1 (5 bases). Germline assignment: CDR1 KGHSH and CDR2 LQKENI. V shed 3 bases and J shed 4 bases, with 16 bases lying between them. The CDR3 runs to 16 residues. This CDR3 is CASSPPRGGVGNTIYF. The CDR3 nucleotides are TGTGCCAGCTCACCCCCTCGGGGGGGTGTAGGAAACACCATATATTTT.

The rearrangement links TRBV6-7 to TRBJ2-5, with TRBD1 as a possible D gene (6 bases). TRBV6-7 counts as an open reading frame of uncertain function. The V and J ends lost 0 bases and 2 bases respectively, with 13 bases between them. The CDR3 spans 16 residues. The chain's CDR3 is CASSYSPGQGQETQYF. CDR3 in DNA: TGTGCCAGCAGTTACTCCCCGGGACAAGGGCAAGAGACCCAGTACTTC.

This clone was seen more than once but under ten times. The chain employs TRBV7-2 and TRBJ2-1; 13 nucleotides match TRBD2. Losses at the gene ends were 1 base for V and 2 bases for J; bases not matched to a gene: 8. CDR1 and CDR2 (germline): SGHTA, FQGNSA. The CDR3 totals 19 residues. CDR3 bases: TGTGCCAGCAGCTTAGGACTAGCGGGGGGTTCCCGCCCCTACAATGAGCAGTTCTTC. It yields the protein CASSLGLAGGSRPYNEQFF.